The 3 T cell receptor beta chains presented below share a single source sample, sequenced in a study of T cells in Graves' hyperthyroidism and ophthalmopathy. What was amplified from RNA transcripts were TCR beta CDR3 regions. HTBI primers drove first-round RT-PCR of the TCR CDR3. One entry per CDR3 protein results from TCRdb running MiXCR on the multiplex PCR reads. The sample holds approximately 600,000 distinct CDR3 sequences; roughly 20% are singletons and the top ten take 30% to 40%. The material sequenced was blood. The source of these receptors is a man aged 25 to 40 with Graves' ophthalmopathy.

The CDR3 coding sequence is TGTGCCAGCACCTTCCGGGACAGGGCTAGTGAGCAGTTCTTC. Its translation: CASTFRDRASEQFF. This rearrangement joins TRBV27 to TRBJ2-1; TRBD1 agrees at 9 bases. Germline V gene data show CDR1 as MNHEY and CDR2 as SMNVEV (reference sequence). The CDR3 extends over 14 amino acids. The V gene end was trimmed by 7 bases and the J gene end by 9 bases; junction bases not matched to a gene: 10.

This clonotype was observed a few times. The gene calls are TRBV4-3 and TRBJ2-7; maybe TRBD1 (6 bases). The CDR3 covers 15 residues. Per the germline V gene, CDR1 is LGHNA and CDR2 is YSLEER. V gave up 1 base and J gave up 0 bases, with 10 bases separating them. In nucleotides, the CDR3 is TGCGCCAGCAGCCAAGGGCAGGGGCTCTCCTACGAGCAGTACTTC. It translates to CASSQGQGLSYEQYF.

This clonotype has ten or more counts. V and J are TRBV11-2 and TRBJ2-7, with a possible D match to TRBD1 (5 bases). The V and J ends lost 5 bases and 3 bases respectively, with 11 bases between them. This CDR3 has 13 residues. Germline V gene data show CDR1 as SGHAT and CDR2 as FQNNGV. CDR3 bases: TGTGCCAGCAGCCCGACGACAGTCTACGAGCAGTACTTC. Amino acids: CASSPTTVYEQYF.